The clone carrying this TCR beta chain was detected only a few times. The CDR3 spans 13 residues. Trimming took 6 bases from V and 7 from J; bases not matched to a gene: 4. From germline, CDR1 is MNHNY and CDR2 SVGAGI (reference sequence). Only in-frame clones appear in the TCRdb table, and some are missing; sequencing was by immunoSEQ multiplex PCR. The sample holds approximately 41,000 clones, over 85% seen once. The source of the sample is a study of T cell changes during pregnancy in multiple sclerosis. The origin of this receptor is a female donor with multiple sclerosis, enrolled in a pregnancy study. The chain uses TRBV6-6 and TRBJ2-7; TRBD2 aligns across 12 bases. The input for sequencing was CD4+ T cells from peripheral blood mononuclear cells, taken in the first trimester of pregnancy. The CDR3 region has the DNA TGTGCCAGCAGGACTAGCGGGAGCTATGAGCAGTACTTC. Translated: CASRTSGSYEQYF.